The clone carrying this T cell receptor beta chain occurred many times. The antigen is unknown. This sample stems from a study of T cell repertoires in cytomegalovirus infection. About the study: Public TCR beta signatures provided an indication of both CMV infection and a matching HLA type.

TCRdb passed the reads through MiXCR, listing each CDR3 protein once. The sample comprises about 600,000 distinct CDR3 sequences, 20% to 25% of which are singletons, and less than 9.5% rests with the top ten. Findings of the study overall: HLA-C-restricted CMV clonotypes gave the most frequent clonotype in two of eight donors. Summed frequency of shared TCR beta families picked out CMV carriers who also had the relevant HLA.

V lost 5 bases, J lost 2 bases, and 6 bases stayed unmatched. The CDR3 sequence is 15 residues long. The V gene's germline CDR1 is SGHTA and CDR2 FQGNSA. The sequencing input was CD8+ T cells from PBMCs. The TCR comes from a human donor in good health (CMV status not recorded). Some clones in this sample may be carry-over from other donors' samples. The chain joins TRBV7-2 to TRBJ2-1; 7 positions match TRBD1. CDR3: CASSPQGQPYNEQFF. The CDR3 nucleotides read TGTGCCAGCAGCCCACAGGGACAGCCCTACAATGAGCAGTTCTTC.